Described below is a single TCR beta chain sequence and its context. Antigen: not known. The PCR contained 60 Vbeta and 13 Jbeta primers. Method: immunoSEQ multiplex PCR; TCRdb's copy keeps in-frame clones and lacks some. The repertoire holds fewer than 300,000 clones, with 80% to 90% as singletons. This entry comes from a study of cytomegalovirus exposure and HLA in healthy donors. About the research overall: Most genotyped donors, 65% to 85% of more than 300, had Caucasian-associated genetic ancestry. Findings and caveats of the study: Per published reports, the classifier diagnosed cytomegalovirus status with high specificity and sensitivity.

Healthy donors of bone marrow made up the group. Trimming stripped 2 bases from V and 0 bases from J, with 6 bases between. This CDR3 is 14 amino acids long. From germline, CDR1 is SGHNT and CDR2 YYREEE (reference sequence). The TCR originated in a man aged 40-49 years in good health and CMV-seropositive. The sequenced material came from PBMCs. The chain links TRBV5-4 to TRBJ2-1; weak D call: TRBD1 (5 bases). The CDR3 DNA sequence: TGTGCCAGCAGCTTCACAGGCTCCTACAATGAGCAGTTCTTC. Its protein product is CASSFTGSYNEQFF.